The present TCR beta chain was sequenced within a study of shared clonotypes between healthy human individuals. Study background: Three plates each covered CD4 naive and memory; CD8 naive two, CD8 memory one.

On this clone: Its target is not known.

Study outcomes and limitations: Estimated richness values were generally larger in naive subsets than in memory subsets. Large sequencing depth failed to make sorted-subset sequencing complete, rarefaction showed.

The investigators split CD4+ cells into a CD45RA+ naive subset and a CD45RA-negative memory subset. Trimming left V 1 base short and J 3 bases short, with 9 bases between. Germline loops: CDR1 LNHDA, CDR2 SQIVND (reference sequence). The CDR3 totals 15 residues. Method: immunoSEQ multiplex PCR; TCRdb's copy keeps in-frame clones and lacks some. The sample shows under 2.5 million clones, 85% to 95% of them seen only once. Sample: naive CD4+ T cells from PBMCs. Sample subset: CD45RA+ positively selected. The V gene is TRBV19, the J gene TRBJ2-2, with D uncertain. The origin of this receptor is a man aged 18 to 29 in good health. Some clones in this sample may be carry-over from other donors' samples. The CDR3: CASSIAHRYTGELFF. In nucleotides, the CDR3 is TGTGCCAGTAGTATAGCTCACAGATACACCGGGGAGCTGTTTTTT.